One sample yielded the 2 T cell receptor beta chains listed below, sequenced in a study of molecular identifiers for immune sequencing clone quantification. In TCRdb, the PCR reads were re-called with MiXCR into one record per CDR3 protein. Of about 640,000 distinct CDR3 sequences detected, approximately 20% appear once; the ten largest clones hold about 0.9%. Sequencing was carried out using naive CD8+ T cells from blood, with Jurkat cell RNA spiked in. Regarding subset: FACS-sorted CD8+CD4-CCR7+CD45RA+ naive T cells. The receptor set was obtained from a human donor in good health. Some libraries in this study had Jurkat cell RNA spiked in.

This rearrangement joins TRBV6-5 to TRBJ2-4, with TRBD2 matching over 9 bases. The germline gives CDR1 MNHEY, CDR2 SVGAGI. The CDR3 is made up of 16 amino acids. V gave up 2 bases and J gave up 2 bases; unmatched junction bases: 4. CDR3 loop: CASSYTLAGTKNIQYF. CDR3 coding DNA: TGTGCCAGCAGTTACACTCTAGCGGGGACCAAAAACATTCAGTACTTC.

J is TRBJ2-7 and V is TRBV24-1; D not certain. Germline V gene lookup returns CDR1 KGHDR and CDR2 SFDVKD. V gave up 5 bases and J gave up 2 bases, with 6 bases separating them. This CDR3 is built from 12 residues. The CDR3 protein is CATSGGTYEQYF. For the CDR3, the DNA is TGTGCCACCAGTGGTGGGACCTACGAGCAGTACTTC.